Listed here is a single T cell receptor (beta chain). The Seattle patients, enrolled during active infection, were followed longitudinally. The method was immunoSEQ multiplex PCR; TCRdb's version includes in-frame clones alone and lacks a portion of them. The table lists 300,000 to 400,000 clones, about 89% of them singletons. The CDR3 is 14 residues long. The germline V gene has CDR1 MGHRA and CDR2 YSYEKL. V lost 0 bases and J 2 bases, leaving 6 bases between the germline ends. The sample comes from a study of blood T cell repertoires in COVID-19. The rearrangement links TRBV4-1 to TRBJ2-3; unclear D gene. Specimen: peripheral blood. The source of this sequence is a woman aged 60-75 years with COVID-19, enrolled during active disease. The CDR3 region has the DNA TGCGCCAGCAGCCAAGATCTCTACACAGATACGCAGTATTTT. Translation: CASSQDLYTDTQYF.